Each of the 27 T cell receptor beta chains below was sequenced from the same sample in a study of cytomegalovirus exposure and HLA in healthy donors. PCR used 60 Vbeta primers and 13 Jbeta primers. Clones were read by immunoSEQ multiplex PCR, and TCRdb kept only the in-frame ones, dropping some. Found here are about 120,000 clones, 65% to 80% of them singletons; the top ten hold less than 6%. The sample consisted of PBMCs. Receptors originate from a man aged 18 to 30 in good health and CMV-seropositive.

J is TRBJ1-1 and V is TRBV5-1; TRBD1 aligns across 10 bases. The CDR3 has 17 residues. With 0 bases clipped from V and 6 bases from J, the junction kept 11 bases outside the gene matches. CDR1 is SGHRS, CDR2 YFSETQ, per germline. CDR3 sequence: CASSLVGQGFGGAEAFF. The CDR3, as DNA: TGCGCCAGCAGCTTGGTGGGACAGGGGTTTGGCGGGGCTGAAGCTTTCTTT.

The CDR3 DNA is TGCGCCAGCAGCTTCGTGACAGGGTCGAACACCGGGGAGCTGTTTTTT. Translation: CASSFVTGSNTGELFF. The chain combines TRBV5-1 with TRBJ2-2; 7 bases match TRBD1. Unmatched junction bases numbered 4, after V lost 2 bases and J lost 0 bases. CDR3 length equals 16 residues. Germline V lookup: CDR1 SGHRS, CDR2 YFSETQ.

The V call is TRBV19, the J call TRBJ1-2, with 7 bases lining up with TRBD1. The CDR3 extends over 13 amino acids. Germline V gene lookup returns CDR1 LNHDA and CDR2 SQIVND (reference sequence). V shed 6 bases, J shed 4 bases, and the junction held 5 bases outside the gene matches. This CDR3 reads CASRTGTVYGYTF. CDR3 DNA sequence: TGTGCCAGTAGGACCGGGACAGTCTATGGCTACACCTTC.

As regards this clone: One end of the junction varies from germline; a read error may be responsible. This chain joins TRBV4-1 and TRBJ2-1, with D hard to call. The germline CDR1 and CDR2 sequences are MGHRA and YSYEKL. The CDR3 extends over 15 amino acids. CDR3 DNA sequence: TGTGCCAGCAGCCAAGTCCAGGAACCCTACAATGAGCAGTTCTTC. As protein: CASSQVQEPYNEQFF.

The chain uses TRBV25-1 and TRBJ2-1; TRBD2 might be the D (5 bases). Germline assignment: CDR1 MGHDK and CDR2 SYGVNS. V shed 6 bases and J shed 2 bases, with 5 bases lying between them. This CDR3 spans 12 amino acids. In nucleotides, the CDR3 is TGTGCCAGCAGACTAGCCTACAATGAGCAGTTCTTC. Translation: CASRLAYNEQFF.

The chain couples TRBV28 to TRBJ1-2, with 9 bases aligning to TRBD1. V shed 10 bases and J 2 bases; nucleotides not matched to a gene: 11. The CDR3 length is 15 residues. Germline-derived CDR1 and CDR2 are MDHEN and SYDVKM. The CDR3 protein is CAILPGTGKNYGYTF. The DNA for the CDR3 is TGTGCCATCCTTCCCGGGACAGGGAAAAACTATGGCTACACCTTC.

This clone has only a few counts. CDR3 nucleotide sequence: TGTGCCAGCAGCCCGGGTCCTACCGAAAACACCATATATTTT. Residues: CASSPGPTENTIYF. This chain links TRBV7-6 with TRBJ1-3; no definite D call. Germline loops: CDR1 SGHVS, CDR2 FNYEAQ. Deletions cut 5 bases from V and 6 bases from J, with 14 bases between. This CDR3 region has 14 residues.

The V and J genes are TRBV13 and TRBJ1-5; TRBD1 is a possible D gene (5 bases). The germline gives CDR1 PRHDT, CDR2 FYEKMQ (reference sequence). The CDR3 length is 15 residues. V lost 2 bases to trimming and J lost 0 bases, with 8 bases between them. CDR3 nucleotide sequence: TGTGCCAGCAGCTTACGGGGGACTAGCAATCAGCCCCAGCATTTT. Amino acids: CASSLRGTSNQPQHF.

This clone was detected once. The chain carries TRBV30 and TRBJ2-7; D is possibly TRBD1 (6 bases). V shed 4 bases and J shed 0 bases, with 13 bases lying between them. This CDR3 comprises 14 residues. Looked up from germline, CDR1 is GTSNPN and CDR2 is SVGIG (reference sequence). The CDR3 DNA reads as TGTGCCTGGATCCTACAGGGTATCTCCTACGAGCAGTACTTC. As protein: CAWILQGISYEQYF. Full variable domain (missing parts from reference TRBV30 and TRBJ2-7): SQTIHQWPATLVQPVGSPLSLECTVEGTSNPNLYWYRQAAGRGLQLLFYSVGIGQISSEVPQNLSASRPQDRQFILSSKKLLLSDSGFYLCAWILQGISYEQYFGPGTRLTVT.

The CDR3 protein is CASSWGGSSYNEQFF. The DNA of the CDR3 is TGCGCCAGCAGCTGGGGGGGGAGCTCCTACAATGAGCAGTTCTTC. The rearrangement links TRBV5-1 to TRBJ2-1; 7 positions agree with TRBD2. After removal of 3 bases from V and 0 bases from J, the junction contained 3 bases not matched to a gene. The CDR3 is 15 residues long. In germline, CDR1 is SGHRS, CDR2 YFSETQ.

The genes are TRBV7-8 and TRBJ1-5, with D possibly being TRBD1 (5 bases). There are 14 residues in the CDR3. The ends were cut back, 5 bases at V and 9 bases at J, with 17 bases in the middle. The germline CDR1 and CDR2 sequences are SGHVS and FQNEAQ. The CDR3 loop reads CASSITGTTSPQHF. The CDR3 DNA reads TGTGCCAGCAGCATCACCGGGACTACCTCGCCCCAGCATTTT.

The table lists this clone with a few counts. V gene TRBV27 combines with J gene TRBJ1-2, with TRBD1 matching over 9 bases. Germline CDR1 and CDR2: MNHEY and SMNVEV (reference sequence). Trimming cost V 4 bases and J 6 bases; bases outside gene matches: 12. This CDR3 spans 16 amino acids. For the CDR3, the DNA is TGTGCCAGCAGTTCGGGACAGGGATATCCGTGGGATGGCTACACCTTC. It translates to CASSSGQGYPWDGYTF.

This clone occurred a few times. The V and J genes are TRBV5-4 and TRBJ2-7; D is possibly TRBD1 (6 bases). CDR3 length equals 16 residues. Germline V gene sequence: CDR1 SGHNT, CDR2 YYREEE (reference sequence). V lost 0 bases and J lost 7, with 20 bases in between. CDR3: CASSLGGTRTAREQYF. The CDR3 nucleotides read TGTGCCAGCAGCTTGGGGGGGACACGGACAGCTCGTGAGCAGTACTTC. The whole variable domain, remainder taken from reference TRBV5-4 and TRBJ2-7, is ETGVTQSPTHLIKTRGQQVTLRCSSQSGHNTVSWYQQALGQGPQFIFQYYREEENGRGNFPPRFSGLQFPNYSSELNVNALELDDSALYLCASSLGGTRTAREQYFGPGTRLTVT.

The CDR3 sequence is CASSKLAGDNEQFF. The CDR3 nucleotides are TGTGCCAGCAGCAAACTAGCGGGGGACAATGAGCAGTTCTTC. The V gene is TRBV21-1, the J gene TRBJ2-1; TRBD2, the table's D call, lacks a check against the DNA. TRBV21-1 is a known pseudogene. The CDR3 has 14 amino acids.

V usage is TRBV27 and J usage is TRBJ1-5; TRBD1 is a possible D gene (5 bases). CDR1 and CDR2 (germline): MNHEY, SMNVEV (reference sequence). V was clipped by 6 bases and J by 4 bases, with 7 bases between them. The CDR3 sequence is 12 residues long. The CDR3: CASSQGNQPQHF. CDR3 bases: TGTGCCAGCAGCCAGGGAAATCAGCCCCAGCATTTT.

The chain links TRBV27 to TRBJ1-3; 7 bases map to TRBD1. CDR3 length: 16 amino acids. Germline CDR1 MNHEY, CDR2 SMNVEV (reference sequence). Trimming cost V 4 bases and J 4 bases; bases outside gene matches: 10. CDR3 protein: CASSSHGTVGGNTIYF. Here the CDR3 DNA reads TGTGCCAGCAGTTCACACGGGACAGTCGGAGGAAACACCATATATTTT.

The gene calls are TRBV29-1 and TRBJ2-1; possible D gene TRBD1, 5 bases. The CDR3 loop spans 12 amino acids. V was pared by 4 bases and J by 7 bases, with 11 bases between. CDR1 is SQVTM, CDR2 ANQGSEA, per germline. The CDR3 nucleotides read TGCAGCGTTGTGGCAGGGCGGAATGAGCAGTTCTTC. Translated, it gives CSVVAGRNEQFF.

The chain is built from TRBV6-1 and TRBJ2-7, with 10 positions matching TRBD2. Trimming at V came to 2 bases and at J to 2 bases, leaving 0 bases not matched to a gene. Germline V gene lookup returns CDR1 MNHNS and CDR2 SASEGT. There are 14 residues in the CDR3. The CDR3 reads CASSELAGAYEQYF. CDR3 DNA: TGTGCCAGCAGTGAACTAGCGGGAGCCTACGAGCAGTACTTC.

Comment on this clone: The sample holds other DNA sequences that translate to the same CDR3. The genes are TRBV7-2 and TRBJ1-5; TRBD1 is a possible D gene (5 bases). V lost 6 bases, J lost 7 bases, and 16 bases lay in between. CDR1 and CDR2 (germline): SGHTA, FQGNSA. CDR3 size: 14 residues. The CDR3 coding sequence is TGTGCCAGCAGTTTGGTAGGGGTGCGGCAGCCCCAGCATTTT. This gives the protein CASSLVGVRQPQHF.

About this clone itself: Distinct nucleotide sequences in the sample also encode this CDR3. The DNA for the CDR3 is TGTGCCAGCAGTACAGGAGACTACGAGCAGTACTTC. It codes for CASSTGDYEQYF. The chain recombines TRBV5-6 with TRBJ2-7; a weak D match, TRBD1 (5 bases). The CDR3 runs 12 residues. Germline V gene lookup returns CDR1 SGHDT and CDR2 YYEEEE. Between the trimmed V and J ends, which lost 5 bases and 3 bases, there was a span of 9 bases. Combining the CDR3 with reference TRBV5-6 and TRBJ2-7 gives the whole variable domain DAGVTQSPTHLIKTRGQQVTLRCSPKSGHDTVSWYQQALGQGPQFIFQYYEEEERQRGNFPDRFSGHQFPNYSSELNVNALLLGDSALYLCASSTGDYEQYFGPGTRLTVT.

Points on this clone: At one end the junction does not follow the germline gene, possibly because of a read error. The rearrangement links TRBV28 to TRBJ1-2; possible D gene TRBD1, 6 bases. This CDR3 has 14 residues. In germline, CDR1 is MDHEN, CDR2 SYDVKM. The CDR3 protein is CANSGTPINYGYTF. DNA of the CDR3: TGTGCCAACAGTGGGACACCAATTAACTATGGCTACACCTTC.

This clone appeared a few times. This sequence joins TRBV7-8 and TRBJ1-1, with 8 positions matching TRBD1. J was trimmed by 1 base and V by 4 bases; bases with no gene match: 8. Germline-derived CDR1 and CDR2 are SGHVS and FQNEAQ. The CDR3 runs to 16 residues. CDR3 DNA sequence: TGTGCCAGCAGCTCCGTTTTACAGGGGGAGAACACTGAAGCTTTCTTT. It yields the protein CASSSVLQGENTEAFF.

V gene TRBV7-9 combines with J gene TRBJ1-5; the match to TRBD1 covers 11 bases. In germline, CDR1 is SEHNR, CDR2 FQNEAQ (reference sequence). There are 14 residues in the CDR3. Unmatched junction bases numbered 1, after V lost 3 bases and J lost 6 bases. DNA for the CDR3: TGTGCCAGCAGCTTGGGACAGGGGGTTCAGCCCCAGCATTTT. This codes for CASSLGQGVQPQHF.

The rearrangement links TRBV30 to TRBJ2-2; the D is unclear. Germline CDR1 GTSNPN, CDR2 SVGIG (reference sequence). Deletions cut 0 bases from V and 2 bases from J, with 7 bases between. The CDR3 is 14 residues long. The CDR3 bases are TGTGCCTGGAGTGTATCTGGCAACACCGGGGAGCTGTTTTTT. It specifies CAWSVSGNTGELFF.

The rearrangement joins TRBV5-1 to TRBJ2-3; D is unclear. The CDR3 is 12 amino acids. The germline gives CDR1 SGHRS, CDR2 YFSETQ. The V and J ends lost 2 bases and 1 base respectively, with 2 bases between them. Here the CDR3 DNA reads TGCGCCAGCAGCTTCGGCACAGATACGCAGTATTTT. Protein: CASSFGTDTQYF.

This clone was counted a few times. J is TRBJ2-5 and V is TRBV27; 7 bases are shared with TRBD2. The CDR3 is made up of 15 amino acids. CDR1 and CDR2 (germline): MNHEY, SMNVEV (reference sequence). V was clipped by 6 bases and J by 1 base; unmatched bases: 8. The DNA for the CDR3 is TGTGCCAGCAGCCCTGCTAGCGGCCCCCAAGAGACCCAGTACTTC. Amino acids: CASSPASGPQETQYF.

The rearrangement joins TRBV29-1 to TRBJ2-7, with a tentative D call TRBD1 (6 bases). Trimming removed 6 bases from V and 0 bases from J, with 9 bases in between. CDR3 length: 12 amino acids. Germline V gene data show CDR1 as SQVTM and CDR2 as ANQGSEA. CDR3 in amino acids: CSVRDNSYEQYF. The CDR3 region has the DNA TGCAGCGTCCGGGACAACTCCTACGAGCAGTACTTC.